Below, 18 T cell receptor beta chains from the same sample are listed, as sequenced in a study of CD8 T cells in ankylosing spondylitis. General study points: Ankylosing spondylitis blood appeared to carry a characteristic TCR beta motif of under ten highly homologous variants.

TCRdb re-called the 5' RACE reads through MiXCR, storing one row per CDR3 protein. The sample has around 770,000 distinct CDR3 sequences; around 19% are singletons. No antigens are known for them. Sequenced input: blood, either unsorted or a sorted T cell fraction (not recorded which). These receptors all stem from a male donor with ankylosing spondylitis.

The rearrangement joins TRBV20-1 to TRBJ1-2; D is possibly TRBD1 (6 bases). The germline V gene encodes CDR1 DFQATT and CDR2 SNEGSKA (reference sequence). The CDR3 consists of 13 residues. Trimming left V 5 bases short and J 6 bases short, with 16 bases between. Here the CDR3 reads CSALPAQGNGYTF. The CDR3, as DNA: TGCAGTGCTCTCCCGGCGCAGGGGAATGGCTACACCTTC.

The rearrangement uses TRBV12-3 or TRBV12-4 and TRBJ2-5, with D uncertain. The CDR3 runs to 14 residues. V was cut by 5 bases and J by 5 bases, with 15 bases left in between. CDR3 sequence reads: CASSPAYSEETQYF. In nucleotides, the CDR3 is TGTGCCAGCAGTCCCGCTTACTCGGAGGAGACCCAGTACTTC.

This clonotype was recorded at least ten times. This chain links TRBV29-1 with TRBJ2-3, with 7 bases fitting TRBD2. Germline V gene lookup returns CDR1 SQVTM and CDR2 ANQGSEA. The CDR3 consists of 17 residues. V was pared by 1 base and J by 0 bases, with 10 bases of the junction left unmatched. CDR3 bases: TGCAGCGTTGAAGGGGGACGGGGGGTCCTAAGCACAGATACGCAGTATTTT. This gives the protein CSVEGGRGVLSTDTQYF.

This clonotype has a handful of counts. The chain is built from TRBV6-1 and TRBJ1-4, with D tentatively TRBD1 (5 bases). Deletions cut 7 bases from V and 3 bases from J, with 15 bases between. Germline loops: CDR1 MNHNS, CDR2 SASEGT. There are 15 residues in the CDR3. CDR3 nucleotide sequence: TGTGCCAGCACCGGGGGGAAGGCGGCTAATGAAAAACTGTTTTTT. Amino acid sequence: CASTGGKAANEKLFF.

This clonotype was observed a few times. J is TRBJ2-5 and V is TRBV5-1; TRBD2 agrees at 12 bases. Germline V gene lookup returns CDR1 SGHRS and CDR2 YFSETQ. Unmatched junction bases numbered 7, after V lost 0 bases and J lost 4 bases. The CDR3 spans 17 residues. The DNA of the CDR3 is TGCGCCAGCAGCTTGGCCCCTAGCGGGAGGGCCAGAGAGACCCAGTACTTC. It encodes CASSLAPSGRARETQYF.

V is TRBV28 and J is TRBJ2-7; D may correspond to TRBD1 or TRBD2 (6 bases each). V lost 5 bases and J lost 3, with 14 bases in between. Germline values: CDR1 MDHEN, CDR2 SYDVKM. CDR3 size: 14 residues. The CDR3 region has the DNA TGTGCCAGCAGTGGGGCCGGGGGCAACTACGAGCAGTACTTC. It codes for CASSGAGGNYEQYF.

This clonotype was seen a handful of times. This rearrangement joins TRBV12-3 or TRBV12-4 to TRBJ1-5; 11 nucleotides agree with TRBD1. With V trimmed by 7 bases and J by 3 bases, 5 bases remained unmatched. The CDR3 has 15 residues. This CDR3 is CASKPGQGVNQPQHF. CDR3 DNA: TGTGCCAGCAAACCGGGACAGGGGGTCAATCAGCCCCAGCATTTT.

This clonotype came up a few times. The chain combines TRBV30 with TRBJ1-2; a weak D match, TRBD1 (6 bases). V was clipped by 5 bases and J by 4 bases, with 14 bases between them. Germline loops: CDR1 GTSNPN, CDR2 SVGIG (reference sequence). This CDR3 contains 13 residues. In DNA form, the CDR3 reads TGTGCCTGGTCACAGGGTGGCGGCTATGGCTACACCTTC. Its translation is CAWSQGGGYGYTF.

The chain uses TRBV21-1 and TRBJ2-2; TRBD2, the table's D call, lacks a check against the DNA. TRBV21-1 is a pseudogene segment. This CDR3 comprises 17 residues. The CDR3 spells CASSEKGTSDITGELFF. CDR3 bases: TGTGCCAGCAGCGAAAAAGGGACTAGCGACATCACCGGGGAGCTGTTTTTT.

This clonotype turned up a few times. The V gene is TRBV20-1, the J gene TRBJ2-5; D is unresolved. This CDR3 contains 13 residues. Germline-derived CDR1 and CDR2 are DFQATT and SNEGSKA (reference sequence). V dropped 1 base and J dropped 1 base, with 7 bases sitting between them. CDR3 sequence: CSARGLSQETQYF. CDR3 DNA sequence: TGCAGTGCTAGAGGGCTGAGCCAAGAGACCCAGTACTTC.

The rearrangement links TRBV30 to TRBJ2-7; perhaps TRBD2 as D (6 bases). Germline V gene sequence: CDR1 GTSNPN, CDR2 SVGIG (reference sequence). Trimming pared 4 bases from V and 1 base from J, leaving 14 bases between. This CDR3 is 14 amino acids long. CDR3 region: CAWTMEGISYEQYF. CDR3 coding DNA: TGTGCCTGGACCATGGAGGGGATATCCTACGAGCAGTACTTC.

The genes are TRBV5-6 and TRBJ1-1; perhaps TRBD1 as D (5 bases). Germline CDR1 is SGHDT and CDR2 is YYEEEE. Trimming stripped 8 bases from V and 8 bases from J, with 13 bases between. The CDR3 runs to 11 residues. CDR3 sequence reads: CASGWRGEAFF. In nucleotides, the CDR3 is TGTGCCAGTGGATGGAGGGGAGAAGCTTTCTTT.

The CDR3 here is CASSWTGGPEQYF. CDR3 DNA sequence: TGCGCCAGCAGCTGGACAGGGGGGCCCGAGCAGTACTTC. The chain couples TRBV5-1 to TRBJ2-7; 10 bases agree with TRBD1. CDR1 is SGHRS and CDR2 is YFSETQ in the germline V gene. The CDR3 contains 13 residues. The trim removed 3 bases at V and 6 bases at J, leaving 3 bases unmatched. The full variable domain, rest sourced from reference TRBV5-1 and TRBJ2-7, is KAGVTQTPRYLIKTRGQQVTLSCSPISGHRSVSWYQQTPGQGLQFLFEYFSETQRNKGNFPGRFSGRQFSNSRSEMNVSTLELGDSALYLCASSWTGGPEQYFGPGTRLTVT.

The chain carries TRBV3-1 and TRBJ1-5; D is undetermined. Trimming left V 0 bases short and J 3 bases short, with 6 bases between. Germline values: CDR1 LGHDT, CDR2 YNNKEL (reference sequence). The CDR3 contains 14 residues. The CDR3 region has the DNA TGTGCCAGCAGCCAAGAGGGAATCAATCAGCCCCAGCATTTT. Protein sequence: CASSQEGINQPQHF.

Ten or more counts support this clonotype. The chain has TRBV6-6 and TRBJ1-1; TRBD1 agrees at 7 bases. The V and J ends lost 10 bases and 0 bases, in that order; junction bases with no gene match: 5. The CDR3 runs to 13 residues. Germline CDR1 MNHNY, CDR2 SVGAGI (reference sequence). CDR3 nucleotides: TGTGCCACCAGGACAGGCATGAACACTGAAGCTTTCTTT. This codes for CATRTGMNTEAFF.

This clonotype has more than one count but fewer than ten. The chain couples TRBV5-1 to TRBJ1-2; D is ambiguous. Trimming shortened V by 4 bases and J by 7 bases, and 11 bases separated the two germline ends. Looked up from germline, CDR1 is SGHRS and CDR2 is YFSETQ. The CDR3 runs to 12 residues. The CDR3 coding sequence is TGCGCCAGCAGCGGAGGAGGAGGTGGCTACACCTTC. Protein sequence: CASSGGGGGYTF.

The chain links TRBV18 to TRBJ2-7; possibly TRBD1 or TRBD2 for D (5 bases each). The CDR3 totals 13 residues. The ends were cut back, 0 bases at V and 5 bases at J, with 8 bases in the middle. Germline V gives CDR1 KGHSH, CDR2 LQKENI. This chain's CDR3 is CASSPPGVDEQYF. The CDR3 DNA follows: TGTGCCAGCTCACCACCGGGGGTGGACGAGCAGTACTTC.

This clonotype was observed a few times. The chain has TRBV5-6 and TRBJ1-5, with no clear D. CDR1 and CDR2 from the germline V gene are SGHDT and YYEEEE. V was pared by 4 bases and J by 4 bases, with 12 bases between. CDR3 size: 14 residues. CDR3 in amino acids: CASSASHGNQPQHF. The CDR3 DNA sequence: TGTGCCAGCAGCGCCAGTCACGGAAATCAGCCCCAGCATTTT.